One sample yielded the 15 T cell receptor beta chains listed below, sequenced in a study of T cell responses to AZD1222 COVID-19 vaccine. The method was immunoSEQ multiplex PCR; TCRdb's version includes in-frame clones alone and lacks a portion of them. The sample has 90,000 to 150,000 clones, about 85% seen once. This specimen was peripheral blood, taken on day 0 of AZD1222 vaccination. The receptors come from an adult in good health.

The V gene is TRBV18, the J gene TRBJ2-1, with D perhaps TRBD1 (6 bases). Trimming left V 2 bases short and J 7 bases short, with 18 bases between. The CDR3 loop spans 16 amino acids. In germline, CDR1 is KGHSH, CDR2 LQKENI. The CDR3 is CASSPGLRRQVNEQFF. CDR3 bases: TGTGCCAGCTCACCAGGGCTCCGCCGACAGGTGAATGAGCAGTTCTTC.

Concerning this clone: A junction boundary mismatches the germline segment, possibly from a read error. CDR3 DNA sequence: TGTGCCAGTAGTGATTTGGTATTGAACACTGAAGCTTTCTTT. Amino acid sequence: CASSDLVLNTEAFF. The rearrangement joins TRBV2 to TRBJ1-1; D gene unclear. The germline V gene has CDR1 SNHLY and CDR2 FYNNEI. The CDR3 totals 14 residues.

The gene calls are TRBV6-6 and TRBJ2-2; TRBD2 matches 7 bases. The germline V gene has CDR1 MNHNY and CDR2 SVGAGI (reference sequence). With 7 bases clipped from V and 2 bases from J, the junction kept 10 bases outside the gene matches. This CDR3 has 16 residues. The DNA of the CDR3 is TGTGCCAGCATTCTGCGGGGCGGGGGAAACACCGGGGAGCTGTTTTTT. Its protein product is CASILRGGGNTGELFF.

V usage is TRBV7-2 and J usage is TRBJ1-6; TRBD1 matches 7 bases. Germline CDR1 is SGHTA and CDR2 is FQGNSA. V was pared by 6 bases and J by 10 bases, with 15 bases of the junction left unmatched. CDR3 size: 16 residues. CDR3 residues: CASRLEAGGRRSPLHF. DNA for the CDR3: TGTGCCAGCAGACTAGAGGCAGGGGGACGGAGGTCACCCCTCCACTTT.

The chain uses TRBV3-1 (or the pseudogene TRBV3-2) and TRBJ2-7, with 7 bases identical to TRBD2. The germline V gene has CDR1 LGHDT and CDR2 YNNKEL (reference sequence). The V and J ends lost 2 bases and 2 bases, in that order; junction bases with no gene match: 6. This CDR3 has 15 amino acids. The CDR3 DNA follows: TGTGCCAGCAGCCAATCCCGGGAGGCCACCTACGAGCAGTACTTC. Protein product: CASSQSREATYEQYF.

This chain links TRBV19 with TRBJ1-5; D not certain. The V end lost 8 bases, the J end lost 4 bases, and 15 bases lay between the germline ends. CDR3 length equals 14 residues. Germline CDR1 and CDR2: LNHDA and SQIVND (reference sequence). The CDR3 sequence is CASGPLGLNQPQHF. In DNA, the CDR3 is TGTGCCAGTGGACCCTTGGGGTTGAATCAGCCCCAGCATTTT. Variable domain in full (rest from reference TRBV19 and TRBJ1-5): DGGITQSPKYLFRKEGQNVTLSCEQNLNHDAMYWYRQDPGQGLRLIYYSQIVNDFQKGDIAEGYSVSREKKESFPLTVTSAQKNPTAFYLCASGPLGLNQPQHFGDGTRLSIL.

The J gene is TRBJ1-4, the V gene TRBV15; tentative D call: TRBD1 (5 bases). CDR1 and CDR2 from the germline V gene are LNHNV and YYDKDF (reference sequence). V lost 3 bases, J lost 8 bases, and 13 bases lay in between. The CDR3 loop spans 14 amino acids. CDR3 residues: CATSRGPPEEKLFF. In nucleotides, the CDR3 is TGTGCCACCAGCAGGGGGCCCCCAGAGGAAAAACTGTTTTTT.

CDR3 residues: CASSPAAGQSYGYTF. The CDR3 bases are TGTGCCAGCAGCCCCGCCGCTGGACAGTCCTATGGCTACACCTTC. The chain has TRBV7-2 and TRBJ1-2; D might be TRBD1 (6 bases). Germline CDR1 reads SGHTA; CDR2 reads FQGNSA. The V and J ends lost 5 bases and 4 bases respectively, with 17 bases between them. The CDR3 is 15 residues long.

The chain employs TRBV19 and TRBJ1-5; no clear D gene. Germline CDR1 LNHDA, CDR2 SQIVND (reference sequence). Trimming shortened V by 6 bases and J by 6 bases, and 21 bases separated the two germline ends. The CDR3 covers 16 residues. DNA of the CDR3: TGTGCCAGTAGCACCCGTGTCCGGGGAGGGCTTCAGCCCCAGCATTTT. The encoded protein is CASSTRVRGGLQPQHF.

The CDR3 DNA follows: TGCGCCAGCAGCTTGGGTGGACGGGGCCCCGGGGATACGCAGTATTTT. Its protein is CASSLGGRGPGDTQYF. The rearrangement uses TRBV5-1 and TRBJ2-3; TRBD1 or TRBD2 may be the D gene (5 bases each). Germline V CDR1 and CDR2: SGHRS, YFSETQ. Trimming pared 0 bases from V and 6 bases from J, leaving 17 bases between. The CDR3 totals 16 residues.

The chain links TRBV30 to TRBJ2-3; no clear D gene. CDR3 length: 14 amino acids. CDR1 and CDR2 from the germline V gene are GTSNPN and SVGIG (reference sequence). Trimming shortened V by 2 bases and J by 2 bases, and 11 bases separated the two germline ends. CDR3 DNA: TGTGCCTGGAGTAGGGCTAACCCCACAGATACGCAGTATTTT. It yields the protein CAWSRANPTDTQYF.

The chain recombines TRBV7-2 with TRBJ1-6; unclear D gene. The CDR3 spans 14 residues. Between the trimmed V and J ends, which lost 2 bases and 6 bases, there was a span of 8 bases. Germline CDR1 and CDR2: SGHTA and FQGNSA. CDR3 in DNA: TGTGCCAGCAGCTTAAAGCTTGGTAATTCACCCCTCCACTTT. This gives the protein CASSLKLGNSPLHF.

The CDR3 here is CASSLPNQPQHF. In DNA form, the CDR3 reads TGTGCCAGCAGTTTACCCAATCAGCCCCAGCATTTT. The chain carries TRBV12-3 or TRBV12-4 and TRBJ1-5; no definite D call. The CDR3 totals 12 residues. Trimming pared 2 bases from V and 3 bases from J, leaving 2 bases between.

J is TRBJ1-3 and V is TRBV7-9; 7 bases agree with TRBD1. There are 15 residues in the CDR3. V shed 5 bases and J 2 bases; nucleotides not matched to a gene: 6. CDR1 and CDR2 (germline): SEHNR, FQNEAQ (reference sequence). The CDR3 loop is CASSPGTAAGNTIYF. CDR3 DNA sequence: TGTGCCAGCAGCCCAGGGACAGCCGCTGGAAACACCATATATTTT.

As for this clone: The sample contains more than one DNA sequence encoding this CDR3. The chain links TRBV18 to TRBJ2-7; the D is unclear. The V end lost 3 bases, the J end lost 0 bases, and 6 bases lay between the germline ends. Per the germline V gene, CDR1 is KGHSH and CDR2 is LQKENI. The CDR3 length is 13 residues. CDR3 nucleotides: TGTGCCAGCTCACCGGATAGCTCCTACGAGCAGTACTTC. This encodes CASSPDSSYEQYF. Full variable domain (missing parts from reference TRBV18 and TRBJ2-7): NAGVMQNPRHLVRRRGQEARLRCSPMKGHSHVYWYRQLPEEGLKFMVYLQKENIIDESGMPKERFSAEFPKEGPSILRIQQVVRGDSAAYFCASSPDSSYEQYFGPGTRLTVT.